What follows are 15 T cell receptor beta chains derived from one specimen sequenced in a study of blood T cell repertoires in COVID-19. Profiled with immunoSEQ multiplex PCR; TCRdb holds only in-frame clones, not every one. The data hold about 160,000 clones, with over 80% observed a single time. Sequencing was carried out using peripheral blood. The origin of the receptors is a man younger than 40 with COVID-19, enrolled during active disease.

The chain has TRBV11-3 and TRBJ2-1; D perhaps matches TRBD1 (6 bases). Germline CDR1 reads SGHNT; CDR2 reads YENEEA. The CDR3 length is 17 residues. Trimming cost V 0 bases and J 2 bases, with 14 bases left between them. As DNA, the CDR3 is TGTGCCAGCAGCTTAGATCGTTTGGGGACACCCTACAATGAGCAGTTCTTC. It specifies CASSLDRLGTPYNEQFF.

CDR3 sequence: CASSNSGGDYGYTF. The CDR3 bases are TGTGCCAGCTCAAATTCGGGGGGGGACTATGGCTACACCTTC. The chain has TRBV6-5 and TRBJ1-2; the D gene is possibly TRBD1 (5 bases). Germline lookup yields CDR1 MNHEY and CDR2 SVGAGI. Trimming stripped 8 bases from V and 3 bases from J, with 16 bases between. The CDR3 is 14 residues long.

Only one count was recorded for this clone. The genes are TRBV10-3 and TRBJ2-6; the D is unclear. V shed 8 bases and J shed 2 bases, with 13 bases lying between them. The CDR3 consists of 15 residues. Germline V gene data show CDR1 as ENHRY and CDR2 as SYGVKD. The CDR3 bases are TGTGCCATCCCGTCCGAGGCTACTGGGGCCAACGTCCTGACTTTC. Amino acids: CAIPSEATGANVLTF.

The chain is built from TRBV6-5 and TRBJ1-1; tentative D call: TRBD1 (6 bases). V lost 1 base to trimming and J lost 3 bases, with 15 bases between them. CDR1 and CDR2 from the germline V gene are MNHEY and SVGAGI. The CDR3 contains 16 residues. This chain's CDR3 is CASSYWGAGEDTEAFF. CDR3 DNA: TGTGCCAGCAGTTACTGGGGGGCGGGGGAGGACACTGAAGCTTTCTTT.

This chain joins TRBV6-6 and TRBJ2-7; a possible D gene is TRBD1 (6 bases). V lost 5 bases to trimming and J lost 4 bases, with 27 bases between them. There are 18 residues in the CDR3. Germline V gene sequence: CDR1 MNHNY, CDR2 SVGAGI (reference sequence). The chain's CDR3 is CASSPLSGQTSMRYEQYF. The CDR3 DNA follows: TGTGCCAGCAGTCCCCTCTCCGGACAGACCTCTATGAGGTACGAGCAGTACTTC.

The genes are TRBV27 and TRBJ2-2, with no clear D. Germline lookup yields CDR1 MNHEY and CDR2 SMNVEV (reference sequence). The V gene lost 5 bases and the J gene lost 6 bases, with 13 bases spanning the gap. The CDR3 is 14 amino acids. The CDR3 nucleotides read TGTGCCAGCAGTCCCATAGCTAGGCCCGGGGAGCTGTTTTTT. This gives the protein CASSPIARPGELFF.

This clone has only one observation. The rearrangement joins TRBV28 to TRBJ1-1, with D unclear. There are 11 residues in the CDR3. CDR1 is MDHEN, CDR2 SYDVKM, per germline. Trimming took 1 base from V and 6 from J, leaving 3 bases between them. The CDR3 reads CASSLSAEAFF. DNA of the CDR3: TGTGCCAGCAGTTTATCGGCTGAAGCTTTCTTT. Full variable domain (outside the CDR3, taken from reference TRBV28 and TRBJ1-1): DVKVTQSSRYLVKRTGEKVFLECVQDMDHENMFWYRQDPGLGLRLIYFSYDVKMKEKGDIPEGYSVSREKKERFSLILESASTNQTSMYLCASSLSAEAFFGQGTRLTVV.

V is TRBV28 and J is TRBJ2-7, with a possible D match to TRBD1 (5 bases). Germline V gene data show CDR1 as MDHEN and CDR2 as SYDVKM. The CDR3 runs to 15 residues. V lost 5 bases and J 1 base, leaving 15 bases between the germline ends. This chain's CDR3 is CASSQGSLKSYEQYF. In DNA form, the CDR3 reads TGTGCCAGCAGTCAGGGCAGTCTAAAATCCTACGAGCAGTACTTC.

V and J are TRBV9 and TRBJ1-4, with 9 positions matching TRBD1. Germline CDR1 SGDLS, CDR2 YYNGEE. Germline trimming cut 4 bases from V and 5 bases from J; bases unmatched to any gene: 3. The CDR3 totals 14 residues. The CDR3 loop is CASSLDRGNEKLFF. CDR3 coding DNA: TGTGCCAGCAGCTTGGACAGGGGAAATGAAAAACTGTTTTTT.

The V gene is TRBV4-2, the J gene TRBJ2-5; TRBD2 matches at 8 bases. Unmatched junction bases numbered 8, after V lost 4 bases and J lost 7 bases. The germline CDR1 and CDR2 sequences are LGHNA and YNFKEQ. The CDR3 loop spans 14 amino acids. The CDR3, as DNA: TGTGCCAGCAGCCCCGGACTAGCAGAGGCGACCCAGTACTTC. Its translation is CASSPGLAEATQYF.

The chain recombines TRBV9 with TRBJ1-1; the D is unclear. This CDR3 is built from 15 residues. V was cut by 0 bases and J by 5 bases, with 14 bases left in between. Germline CDR1 is SGDLS and CDR2 is YYNGEE. As DNA, the CDR3 is TGTGCCAGCAGCGTAGGGGCCTTGGGAGAAACTGAAGCTTTCTTT. Its protein product is CASSVGALGETEAFF.

J is TRBJ1-1 and V is TRBV6-5, with TRBD1 as a possible D gene (5 bases). With 0 bases removed from V and 6 bases from J, the gap between germline ends came to 14 bases. Germline V gene lookup returns CDR1 MNHEY and CDR2 SVGAGI. The CDR3 extends over 15 amino acids. The CDR3 DNA is TGTGCCAGCAGTTACTCTGGGCGCGCCAGGGCTGAAGCTTTCTTT. Its protein product is CASSYSGRARAEAFF.

The chain joins TRBV3-1 (or the pseudogene TRBV3-2) to TRBJ2-6, with D possibly TRBD1 on 6 matching bases. V gave up 8 bases and J gave up 0 bases, with 14 bases separating them. Germline V gene lookup returns CDR1 LGHDT and CDR2 YNNKEL (reference sequence). The CDR3 totals 16 residues. As DNA, the CDR3 is TGTGCCAGCCGAAAAACGACAGGCTCTGGGGCCAACGTCCTGACTTTC. Translation gives CASRKTTGSGANVLTF.

The chain recombines TRBV7-9 with TRBJ2-2, with 7 bases that match TRBD1. The ends lost 3 bases at V and 0 bases at J; junction bases unmatched: 4. CDR1 is SEHNR, CDR2 FQNEAQ, per germline (reference sequence). This CDR3 spans 16 amino acids. Here the CDR3 reads CASSFRGGANTGELFF. CDR3 nucleotide sequence: TGTGCCAGCAGCTTTAGAGGGGGCGCGAACACCGGGGAGCTGTTTTTT.

V usage is TRBV18 and J usage is TRBJ1-5; 7 bases fit TRBD1. After removal of 4 bases from V and 5 bases from J, the junction contained 5 bases not matched to a gene. CDR3 length: 14 residues. CDR1 is KGHSH and CDR2 is LQKENI in the germline V gene. CDR3 coding DNA: TGTGCCAGCTCACAAGGGACAGTGGATCAGCCCCAGCATTTT. The encoded protein is CASSQGTVDQPQHF.